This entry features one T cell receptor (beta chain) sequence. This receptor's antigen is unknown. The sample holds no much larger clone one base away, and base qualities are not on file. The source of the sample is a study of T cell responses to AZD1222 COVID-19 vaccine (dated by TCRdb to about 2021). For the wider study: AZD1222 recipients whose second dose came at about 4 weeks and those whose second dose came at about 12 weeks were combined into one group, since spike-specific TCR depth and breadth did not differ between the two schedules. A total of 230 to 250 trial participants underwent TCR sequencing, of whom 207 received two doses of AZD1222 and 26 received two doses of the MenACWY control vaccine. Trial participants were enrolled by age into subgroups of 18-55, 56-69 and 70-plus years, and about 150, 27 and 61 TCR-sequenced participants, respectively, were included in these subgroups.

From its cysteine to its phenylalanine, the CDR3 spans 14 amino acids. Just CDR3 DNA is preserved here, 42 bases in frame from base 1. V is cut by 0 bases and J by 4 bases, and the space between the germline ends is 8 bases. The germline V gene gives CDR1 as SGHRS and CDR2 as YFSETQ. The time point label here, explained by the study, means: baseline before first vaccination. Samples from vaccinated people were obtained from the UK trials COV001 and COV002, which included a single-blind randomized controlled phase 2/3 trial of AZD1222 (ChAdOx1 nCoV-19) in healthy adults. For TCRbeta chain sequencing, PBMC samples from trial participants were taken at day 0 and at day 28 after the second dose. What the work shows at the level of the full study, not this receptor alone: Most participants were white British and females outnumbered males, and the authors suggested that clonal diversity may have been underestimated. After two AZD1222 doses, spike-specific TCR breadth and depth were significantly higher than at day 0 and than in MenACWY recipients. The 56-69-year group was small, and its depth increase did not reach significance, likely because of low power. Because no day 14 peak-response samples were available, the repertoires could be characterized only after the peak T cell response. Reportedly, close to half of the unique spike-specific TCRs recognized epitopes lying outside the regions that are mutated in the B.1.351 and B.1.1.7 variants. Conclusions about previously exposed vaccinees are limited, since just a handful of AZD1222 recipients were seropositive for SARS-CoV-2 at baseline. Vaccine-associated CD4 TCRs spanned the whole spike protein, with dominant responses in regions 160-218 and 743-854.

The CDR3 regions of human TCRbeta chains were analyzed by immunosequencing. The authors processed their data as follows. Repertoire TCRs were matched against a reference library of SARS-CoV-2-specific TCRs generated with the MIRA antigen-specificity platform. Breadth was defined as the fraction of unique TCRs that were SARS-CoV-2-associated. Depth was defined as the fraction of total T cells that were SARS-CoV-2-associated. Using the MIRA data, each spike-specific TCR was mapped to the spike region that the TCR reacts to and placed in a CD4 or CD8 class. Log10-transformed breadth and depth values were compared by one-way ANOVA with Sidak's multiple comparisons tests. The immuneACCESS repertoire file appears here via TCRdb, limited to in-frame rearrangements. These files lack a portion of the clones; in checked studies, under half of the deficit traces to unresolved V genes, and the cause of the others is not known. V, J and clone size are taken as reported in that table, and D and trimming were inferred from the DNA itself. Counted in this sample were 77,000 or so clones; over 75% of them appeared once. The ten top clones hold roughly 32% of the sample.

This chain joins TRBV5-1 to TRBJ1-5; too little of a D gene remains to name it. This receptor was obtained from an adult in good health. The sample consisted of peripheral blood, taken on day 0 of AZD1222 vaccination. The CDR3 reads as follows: CASSLEGGNQPQHF. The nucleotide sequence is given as TGCGCCAGCAGCTTGGAAGGAGGGAATCAGCCCCAGCATTTT. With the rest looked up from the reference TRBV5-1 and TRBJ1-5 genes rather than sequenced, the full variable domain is KAGVTQTPRYLIKTRGQQVTLSCSPISGHRSVSWYQQTPGQGLQFLFEYFSETQRNKGNFPGRFSGRQFSNSRSEMNVSTLELGDSALYLCASSLEGGNQPQHFGDGTRLSIL.